The rows below give T cell receptor beta chains drawn from one sample of a study of blood T cell repertoires in COVID-19. Data came from immunoSEQ multiplex PCR; TCRdb stores just in-frame clones and leaves some out. The repertoire holds approximately 440,000 clones, with 90% as singletons. The sample comprised PBMCs or T cells enriched from blood (not recorded which). The receptors shown here come from a man between 18 and 35 years old who had recovered from COVID-19. Both conserved end residues are part of each CDR3. Rows may omit the clone size; those that give it use once, few, many or a size class.

J gene,V gene,clone size,CDR3 protein
TRBJ1-1,TRBV29-1,-,CSALNTEAFF
TRBJ2-2,TRBV13,-,CASSERLQGSGTGELFF
TRBJ2-5,TRBV28,-,CASSPGGRETQYF
TRBJ1-5,TRBV5-1,-,CASSTEGNSNQPQHF
TRBJ1-3,TRBV12-5,once,CASGQGGNTIYF
TRBJ2-1,TRBV29-1,-,CSVELRDSPRNEQFF
TRBJ1-2,TRBV27,once,CASSYDSNYGYTF
TRBJ1-2,TRBV5-5,few,CASSGTGSNYGYTF
TRBJ1-5,TRBV4-1,once,CASSQDRGDQPQHF
TRBJ2-1,TRBV10-3,-,CAIKLAGVDEQFF
TRBJ1-2,TRBV27,-,CASSTISGTDYGYTF
TRBJ2-5,TRBV11-3,once,CASSSSGTNQETQYF
TRBJ1-2,TRBV9,-,CASSVAPGGAANYGYTF
TRBJ2-2,TRBV2,once,CASSGSGALGTGELFF
TRBJ2-7,TRBV20-1,-,CSARGTYEQYF
TRBJ1-2,TRBV5-4,-,CASSPGQGRGGYTF
TRBJ1-5,TRBV7-9,-,CASSPDTIQPQHF
TRBJ1-1,TRBV2,once,CASGGQGWKGTEAFF
TRBJ1-5,TRBV28,once,CASRTGGQPQHF
TRBJ1-4,TRBV5-1,-,CASSLEQGGEKLFF